A few counts support the clone carrying this T cell receptor beta chain. This specimen comes from a study of shared clonotypes between healthy human individuals. The assay used deep level. Some clones are missing from TCRdb's copy, which holds only in-frame ones; the method was immunoSEQ multiplex PCR. The sample consists of hundreds of thousands of clones, roughly 70% of them appearing once. This receptor was identified in a man in his thirties or forties in good health. The sample consisted of memory CD4+ T cells sorted from blood. Subset denoted: CD45RA-negative fraction.

In nucleotides, the CDR3 is TGTGCCAGCAGGCGGGACAGTGGGTACAATGAGCAGTTCTTC. Its protein product is CASRRDSGYNEQFF. The chain employs TRBV6-6 and TRBJ2-1; TRBD1 might be the D (7 bases). V lost 6 bases and J 4 bases, leaving 13 bases between the germline ends. The CDR3 extends over 14 amino acids. Germline CDR1 is MNHNY and CDR2 is SVGAGI (reference sequence).